This T cell receptor beta chain was recovered during a study of OX40 agonist ivuxolimab in advanced cancers. Study at large: Partial responses were seen in three patients, one with hepatocellular carcinoma and two with cutaneous melanoma.

Data came from immunoSEQ multiplex PCR; TCRdb stores just in-frame clones and leaves some out. Of 60,000 to 80,000 clones in the sample, around 83% were seen once. The CDR3 extends over 15 amino acids. Germline lookup yields CDR1 SGHNT and CDR2 YYREEE (reference sequence). The V and J ends lost 4 bases and 6 bases respectively, with 18 bases between them. This TCR derives from an adult with an advanced solid tumor such as melanoma, head and neck, liver or kidney cancer. The specimen comprised CD4+ or CD8+ T cells sorted from blood, sampled in a trial of the OX40 agonist ivuxolimab. V is TRBV5-4 and J is TRBJ2-3, with D perhaps matching TRBD2 (6 bases). The CDR3 nucleotides read TGTGCCAGCAGCCTACGGGTCGCCCGGGGGGATACGCAGTATTTT. Amino acid sequence: CASSLRVARGDTQYF.